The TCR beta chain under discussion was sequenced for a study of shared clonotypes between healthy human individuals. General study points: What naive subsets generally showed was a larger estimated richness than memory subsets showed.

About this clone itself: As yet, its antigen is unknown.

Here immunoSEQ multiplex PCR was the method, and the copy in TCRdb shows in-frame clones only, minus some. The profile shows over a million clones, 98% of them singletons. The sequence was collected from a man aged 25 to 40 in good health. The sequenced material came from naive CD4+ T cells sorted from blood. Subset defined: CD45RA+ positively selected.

CDR3 nucleotide sequence: TGTGCCAGCAGTTTATTTCCCGAGCGCAATGAGCAGTTCTTC. This sequence encodes CASSLFPERNEQFF. The rearrangement joins TRBV27 to TRBJ2-1; no clear D gene. The CDR3 length is 14 residues. Germline V gives CDR1 MNHEY, CDR2 SMNVEV (reference sequence). Trimming took 1 base from V and 6 from J, leaving 10 bases between them.